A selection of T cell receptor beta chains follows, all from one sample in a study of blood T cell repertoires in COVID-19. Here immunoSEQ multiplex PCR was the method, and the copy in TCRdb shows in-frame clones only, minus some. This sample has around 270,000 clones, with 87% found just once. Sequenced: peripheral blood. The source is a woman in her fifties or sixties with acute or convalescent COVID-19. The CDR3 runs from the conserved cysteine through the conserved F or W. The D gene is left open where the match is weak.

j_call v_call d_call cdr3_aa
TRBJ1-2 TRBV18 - CASSPVQKNYGYTF
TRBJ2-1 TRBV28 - CASSLLQYNEQFF
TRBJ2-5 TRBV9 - CASSVDGHQETQYF
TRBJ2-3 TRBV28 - CASSLLTDFVNYTQYF
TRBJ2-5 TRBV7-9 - CASSPARRDIMETQYF
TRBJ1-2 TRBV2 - CASSSVVYGYTF
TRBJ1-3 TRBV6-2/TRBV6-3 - CASSADIPTGNTIYF
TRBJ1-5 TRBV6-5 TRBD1 CASYGQGGFNQPQHF
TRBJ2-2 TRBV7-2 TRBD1 CASSQWDRGTGELFF
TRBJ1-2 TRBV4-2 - CASSQAAGDLYGYTF
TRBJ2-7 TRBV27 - CASSPDPRGLAEQYF
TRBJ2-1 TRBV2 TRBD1 CASSSFTGDEQFF
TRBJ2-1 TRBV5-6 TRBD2 CASSTGLAGFHNEQFF
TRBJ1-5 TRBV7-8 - CASSLGWAAGNQPQHF
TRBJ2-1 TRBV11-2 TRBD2 CASGFGRESWNEQFF
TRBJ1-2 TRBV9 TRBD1 CASSAGTGFYGYTF
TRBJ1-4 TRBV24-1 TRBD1 CATSDPDRGHEKLFF
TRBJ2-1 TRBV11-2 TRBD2 CASRPTGTSGHGEQFF
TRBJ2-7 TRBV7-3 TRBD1 CASSPGQGAYEQYF
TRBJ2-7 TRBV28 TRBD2 CASSLSGRAYEQYF
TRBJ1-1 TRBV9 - CASSVTDLNTEAFF
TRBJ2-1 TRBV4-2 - CASSQDRGAANEQFF
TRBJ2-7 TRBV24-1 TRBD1 CATSDKNPDRAGRVKSYEQYF
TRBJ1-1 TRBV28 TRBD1 CASSLPGQGGTEAFF
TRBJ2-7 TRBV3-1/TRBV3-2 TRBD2 CASTGGRDVGREQYF
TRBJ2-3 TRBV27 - CASSLATSTDTQYF
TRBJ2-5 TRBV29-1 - CSVVRQQETQYF
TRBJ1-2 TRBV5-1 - CASSLEGSERGAF
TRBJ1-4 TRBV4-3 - CASSPESGLTNEKLFF
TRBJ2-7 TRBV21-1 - CASSKTASLAGGLRGEQYF
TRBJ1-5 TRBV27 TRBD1 CASSFSGTGLQPQHF
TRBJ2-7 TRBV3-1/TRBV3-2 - CASSEELELYF
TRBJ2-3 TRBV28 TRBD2 CASSPLGEGLNTDTQYF
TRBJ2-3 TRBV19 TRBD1 CASSPSGQIGDTQYF
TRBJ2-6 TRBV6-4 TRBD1 CASGTGGANVLTF
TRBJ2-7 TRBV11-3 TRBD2 CASSLGSGSYYEQYF
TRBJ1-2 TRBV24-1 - CATSGTTGFYGYTF
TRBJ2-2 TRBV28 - CASSPTSSLNTGELFF
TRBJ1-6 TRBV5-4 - CASSSSEMYSPLHF
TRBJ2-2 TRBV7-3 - CASSLGQGSGELFF
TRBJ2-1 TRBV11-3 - CASSSGMANEQFF
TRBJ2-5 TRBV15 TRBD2 CATSRGREGTQYF
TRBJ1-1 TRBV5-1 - CASTSQGYTEAFF
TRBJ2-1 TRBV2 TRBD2 CASSEGGRGISYNEQFF
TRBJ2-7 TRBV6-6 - CASRSAANVEQYF
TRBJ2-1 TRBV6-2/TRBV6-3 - CASSYLRTDNEQFF
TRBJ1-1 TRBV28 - CASSPPGGGGNTEAFF
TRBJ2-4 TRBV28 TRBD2 CASSPTTSGGNIQYF
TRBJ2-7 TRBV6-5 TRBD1 CASRPTGGEQYF
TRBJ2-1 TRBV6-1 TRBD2 CASSEVPISSGSNYNEQFF
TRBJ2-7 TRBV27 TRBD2 CASSPREGYEQYF
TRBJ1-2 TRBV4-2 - CASSQELVGERNYGYTF
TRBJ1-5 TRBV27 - CASSLTSLGSNQPQHF
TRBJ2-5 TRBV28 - CASSSPPPQRETQYF
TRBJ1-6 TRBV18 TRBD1 CASSRTGADSPLHF